The source of this TCR beta chain is a study of cytomegalovirus exposure and HLA in healthy donors. Study-wide points: The authors listed 150 to 200 TCR beta chains as cytomegalovirus-associated.

About this clone itself: The antigen remains unidentified.

Trimming took 7 bases from V and 1 from J; bases not matched to a gene: 9. Germline CDR1 is MNHNY and CDR2 is SVGAGI (reference sequence). This CDR3 has 16 residues. PCR involved 60 Vbeta and 13 Jbeta primers. Sequencing used immunoSEQ multiplex PCR; TCRdb keeps in-frame clones, though not all of them. The repertoire includes 65,000 to 95,000 clones, roughly 85% of them detected once, and 2% to 3% sits in the top ten. The receptor was isolated from a man younger than 40 in good health and CMV-seronegative. Sample: PBMCs. The chain carries TRBV6-6 and TRBJ1-5; 8 bases are a match to TRBD1. The CDR3, as DNA: TGTGCCAGCACCCACAGGGGGAGGCTGAGCAATCAGCCCCAGCATTTT. Translation: CASTHRGRLSNQPQHF.